This T cell receptor (beta chain) was observed in a study of T-cell reconstitution after alpha-beta-depleted transplantation in children (dated by TCRdb to 2016 to 2018). Background for the entire study: T-cell immune reconstitution after TCRalphabeta/CD19-depleted allogeneic hematopoietic cell transplantation in children was quantitatively tracked in the study by means of TCR repertoire profiling. General conclusions and limits of the study: The apparently early alphabetaT-cell count recovery about two months after transplant was reportedly dependent on only several hundred rapidly expanded clones derived from non-depleted graft cells. In some patients, the high TCRbeta diversity seen at day 60 was put down to recipient T cells and intrathymic progenitors that had survived conditioning. Over the following months the frequencies of hyperexpanded clones went down, and after one year T-cell counts and TCRbeta diversity were mostly credited to newly produced T cells.

The treatment or condition label of this sample denotes: allogeneic hematopoietic cell transplantation with graft depleted of TCRalphabeta T cells and CD19 B cells. The transplant recipients were children given TCRalphabeta/CD19-depleted allogeneic hematopoietic cell grafts. Library preparation was by PCR. The instrument was an Illumina HiSeq 2500. To normalize quantification of the TCRbeta repertoire, the TCR libraries were built with molecular barcoding that relied on unique molecular identifiers. Through fastp at Q25 and MiXCR, TCRdb rebuilt clones from the public reads, retaining in-frame beta chains. CDR3 protein sequences are deduplicated, and each keeps its most common genes and DNA. The sample profile shows more than 200,000 distinct CDR3 sequences; more than 20% of them were found once. Over 2.5% of the sample goes to the ten largest clones. Comments on this clonotype: Which antigen it targets is not known. No much larger clone is present one base from it, and per-base qualities are unavailable.

The TCR comes from a girl between 2 and 10 years old with Fanconi anemia, due to receive a stem cell transplant. This specimen was PBMCs, taken before TCRalphabeta/CD19-depleted stem cell transplant.

Here the CDR3 is given as CASSLRGGLSDTQYF. Read as DNA, the sequence is TGTGCCAGCAGCTTACGGGGGGGCCTGTCAGATACGCAGTATTTT. The chain links TRBV7-2 with TRBJ2-3, with 8 bases aligning to TRBD2. Measured from the cysteine to the phenylalanine, the CDR3 is 15 residues long. Kept here is only the CDR3 DNA, which spans 45 bases and is read in frame from base 1. CDR1 and CDR2 (SGHTA, FQGNSA) derive from the germline V gene. V lost 2 bases and J lost 4 bases, and the count of bases not matched to a germline gene is 5.